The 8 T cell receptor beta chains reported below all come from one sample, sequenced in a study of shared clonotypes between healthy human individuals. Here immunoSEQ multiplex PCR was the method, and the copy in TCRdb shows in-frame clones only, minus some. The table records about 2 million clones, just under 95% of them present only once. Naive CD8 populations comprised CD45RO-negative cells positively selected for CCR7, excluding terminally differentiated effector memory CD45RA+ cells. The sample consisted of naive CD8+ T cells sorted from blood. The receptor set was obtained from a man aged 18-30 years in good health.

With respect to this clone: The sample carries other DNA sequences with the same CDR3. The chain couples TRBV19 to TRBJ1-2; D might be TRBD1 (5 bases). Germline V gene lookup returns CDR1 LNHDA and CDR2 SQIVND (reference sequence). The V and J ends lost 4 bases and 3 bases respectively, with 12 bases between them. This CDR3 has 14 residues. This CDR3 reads CASSTLGTDYGYTF. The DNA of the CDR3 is TGTGCCAGTAGTACGCTGGGGACGGACTATGGCTACACCTTC.

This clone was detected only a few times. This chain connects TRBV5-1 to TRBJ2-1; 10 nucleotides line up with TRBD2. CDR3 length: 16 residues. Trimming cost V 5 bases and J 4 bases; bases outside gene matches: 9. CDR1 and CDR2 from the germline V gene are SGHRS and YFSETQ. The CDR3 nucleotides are TGCGCCAGCAGTCGGACTAGCGGAACCCGTTACAATGAGCAGTTCTTC. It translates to CASSRTSGTRYNEQFF.

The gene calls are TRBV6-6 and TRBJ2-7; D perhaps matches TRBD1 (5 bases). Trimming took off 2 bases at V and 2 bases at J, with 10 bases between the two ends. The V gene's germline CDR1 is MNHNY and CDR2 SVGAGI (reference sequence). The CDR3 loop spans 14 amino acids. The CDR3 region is CASSYDTRAYEQYF. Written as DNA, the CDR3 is TGTGCCAGCAGTTACGATACCAGGGCCTACGAGCAGTACTTC.

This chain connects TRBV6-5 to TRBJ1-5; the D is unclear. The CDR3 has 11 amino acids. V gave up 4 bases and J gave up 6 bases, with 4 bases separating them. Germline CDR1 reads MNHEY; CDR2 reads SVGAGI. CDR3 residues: CASSSSQPQHF. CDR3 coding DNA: TGTGCCAGCAGTTCCTCTCAGCCCCAGCATTTT.

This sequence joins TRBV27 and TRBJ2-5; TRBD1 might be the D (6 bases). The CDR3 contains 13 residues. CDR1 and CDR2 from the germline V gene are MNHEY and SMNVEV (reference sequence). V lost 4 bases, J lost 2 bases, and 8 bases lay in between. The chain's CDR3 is CASSYGQQETQYF. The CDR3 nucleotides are TGTGCCAGCAGTTATGGACAGCAAGAGACCCAGTACTTC.

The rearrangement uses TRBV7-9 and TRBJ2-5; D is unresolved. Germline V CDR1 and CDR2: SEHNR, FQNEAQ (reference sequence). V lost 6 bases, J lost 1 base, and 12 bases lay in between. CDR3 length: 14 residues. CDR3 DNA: TGTGCCAGCAGTCACACATCGGGCCAAGAGACCCAGTACTTC. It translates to CASSHTSGQETQYF.

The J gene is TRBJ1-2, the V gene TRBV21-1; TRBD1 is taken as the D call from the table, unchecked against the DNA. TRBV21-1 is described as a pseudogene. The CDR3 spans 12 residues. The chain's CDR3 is CAGQGVNYGYTF. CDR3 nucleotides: TGTGCCGGACAGGGGGTTAACTATGGCTACACCTTC.

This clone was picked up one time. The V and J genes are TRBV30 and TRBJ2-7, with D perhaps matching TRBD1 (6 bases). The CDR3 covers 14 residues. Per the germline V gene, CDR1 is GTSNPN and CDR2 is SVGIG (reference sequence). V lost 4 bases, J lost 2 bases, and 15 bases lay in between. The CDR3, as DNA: TGTGCCTGGAAAACAGGGAGTAGCGCCTACGAGCAGTACTTC. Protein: CAWKTGSSAYEQYF.